This entry concerns a single T cell receptor beta chain. The sample originates from a study of blood T cell repertoires in COVID-19. Study details: From T cells, B-cell-depleted T cells, or PBMCs came the material, which was cDNA or gDNA.

Sequenced by immunoSEQ multiplex PCR; TCRdb stores in-frame clones only, minus some. Of around 56,000 clones listed, 75% to 95% are singletons. Sequences were obtained from peripheral blood. This TCR was recovered from a man older than 75 with acute or convalescent COVID-19.

The CDR3 coding sequence is TGTGCCAGCAGTGAAGCGCTTGAGCGGGGAAGGTACCAAGAGACCCAGTACTTC. This gives the protein CASSEALERGRYQETQYF. The genes are TRBV2 and TRBJ2-5; 7 bases are a match to TRBD2. This CDR3 is 18 amino acids long. Germline-derived CDR1 and CDR2 are SNHLY and FYNNEI. The ends lost 0 bases at V and 0 bases at J; junction bases unmatched: 10.